This T cell receptor (beta chain) was sequenced during a study of T cell changes during pregnancy in multiple sclerosis. Profiled with immunoSEQ multiplex PCR; TCRdb holds only in-frame clones, not every one. Found here are approximately 50,000 clones, 94% of them singletons; the top ten hold roughly 0.34%. CDR1 MGHRA and CDR2 YSYEKL come from the germline V gene. V lost 1 base and J lost 0; bases outside the gene matches: 5. The CDR3 has 16 residues. The source was CD4+ T cells from peripheral blood mononuclear cells, collected in the third trimester of pregnancy. This clonotype originated in a female donor with multiple sclerosis, enrolled in a pregnancy study. V gene TRBV4-1 combines with J gene TRBJ2-7; the match to TRBD2 covers 8 bases. DNA of the CDR3: TGCGCCAGCAGCCAAGGTCTGCGGGGGGACTCCTACGAGCAGTACTTC. Its translation: CASSQGLRGDSYEQYF.